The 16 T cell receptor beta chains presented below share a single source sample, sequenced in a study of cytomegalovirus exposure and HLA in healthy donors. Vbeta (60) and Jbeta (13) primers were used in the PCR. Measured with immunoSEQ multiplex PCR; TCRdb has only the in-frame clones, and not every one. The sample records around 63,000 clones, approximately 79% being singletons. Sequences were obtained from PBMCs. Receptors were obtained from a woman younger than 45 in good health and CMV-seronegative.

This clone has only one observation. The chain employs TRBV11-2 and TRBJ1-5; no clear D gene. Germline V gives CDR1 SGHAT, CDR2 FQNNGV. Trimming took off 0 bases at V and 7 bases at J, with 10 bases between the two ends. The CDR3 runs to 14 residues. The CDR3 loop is CASSLDSPLQPQHF. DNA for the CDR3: TGTGCCAGCAGCTTAGATTCCCCTCTGCAGCCCCAGCATTTT.

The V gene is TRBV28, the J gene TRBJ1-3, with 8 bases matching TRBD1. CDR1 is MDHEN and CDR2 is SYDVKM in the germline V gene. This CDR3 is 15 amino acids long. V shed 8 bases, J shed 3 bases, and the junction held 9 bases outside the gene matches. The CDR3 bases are TGTGCCAGCCGGGGACAGGACCTTTTTGGAAACACCATATATTTT. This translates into CASRGQDLFGNTIYF.

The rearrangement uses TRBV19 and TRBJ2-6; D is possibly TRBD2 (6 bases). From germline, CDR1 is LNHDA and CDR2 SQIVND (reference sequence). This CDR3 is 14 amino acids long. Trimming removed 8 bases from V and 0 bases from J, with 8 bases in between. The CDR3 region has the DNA TGTGCCAGTGGGGGGAGCTCTGGGGCCAACGTCCTGACTTTC. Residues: CASGGSSGANVLTF. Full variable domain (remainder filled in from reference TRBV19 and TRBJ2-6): DGGITQSPKYLFRKEGQNVTLSCEQNLNHDAMYWYRQDPGQGLRLIYYSQIVNDFQKGDIAEGYSVSREKKESFPLTVTSAQKNPTAFYLCASGGSSGANVLTFGAGSRLTVL.

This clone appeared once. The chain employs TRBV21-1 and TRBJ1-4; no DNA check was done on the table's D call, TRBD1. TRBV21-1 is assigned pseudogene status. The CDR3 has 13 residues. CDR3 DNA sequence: TGTGCCAGCAGCAAAGACAGGGCTGAAAAACTGTTTTTT. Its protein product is CASSKDRAEKLFF.

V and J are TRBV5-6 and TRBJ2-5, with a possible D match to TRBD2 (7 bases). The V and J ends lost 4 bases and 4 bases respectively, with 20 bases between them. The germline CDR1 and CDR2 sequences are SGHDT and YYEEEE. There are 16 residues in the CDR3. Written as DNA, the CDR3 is TGTGCCAGCAGCCAGTTTGGGGGGCGCGGGGGAGAGACCCAGTACTTC. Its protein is CASSQFGGRGGETQYF.

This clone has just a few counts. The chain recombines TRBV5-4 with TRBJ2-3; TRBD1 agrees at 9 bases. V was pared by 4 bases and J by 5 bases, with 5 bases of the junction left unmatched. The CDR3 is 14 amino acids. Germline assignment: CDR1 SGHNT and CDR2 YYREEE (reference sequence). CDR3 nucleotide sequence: TGTGCCAGCAGCCCGGACAGGGGAATAGATACGCAGTATTTT. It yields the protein CASSPDRGIDTQYF.

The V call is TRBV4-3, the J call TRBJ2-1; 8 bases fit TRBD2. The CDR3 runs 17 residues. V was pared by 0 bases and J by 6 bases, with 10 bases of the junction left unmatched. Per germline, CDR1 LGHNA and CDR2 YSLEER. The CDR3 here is CASSQDWIAGPPNEQFF. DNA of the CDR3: TGCGCCAGCAGCCAAGATTGGATAGCGGGGCCCCCCAATGAGCAGTTCTTC.

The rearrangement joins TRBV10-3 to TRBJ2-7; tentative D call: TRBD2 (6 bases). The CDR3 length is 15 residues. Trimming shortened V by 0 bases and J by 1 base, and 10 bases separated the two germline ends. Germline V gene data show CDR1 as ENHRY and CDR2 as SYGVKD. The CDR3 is CAISESEGLSYEQYF. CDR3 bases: TGTGCCATCAGTGAGTCGGAGGGACTTTCCTACGAGCAGTACTTC.

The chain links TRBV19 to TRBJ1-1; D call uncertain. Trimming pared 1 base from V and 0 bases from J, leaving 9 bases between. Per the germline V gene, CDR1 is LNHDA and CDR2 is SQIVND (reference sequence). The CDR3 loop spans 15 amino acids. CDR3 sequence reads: CASSIGGGMNTEAFF. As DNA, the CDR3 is TGTGCCAGTAGTATAGGGGGAGGAATGAACACTGAAGCTTTCTTT.

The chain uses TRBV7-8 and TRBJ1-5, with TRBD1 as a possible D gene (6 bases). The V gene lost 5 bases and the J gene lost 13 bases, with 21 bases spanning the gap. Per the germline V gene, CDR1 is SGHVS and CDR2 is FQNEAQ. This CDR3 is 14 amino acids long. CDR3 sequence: CASSAFGQPTLQHF. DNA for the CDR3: TGTGCCAGCAGCGCCTTTGGACAGCCGACTCTTCAGCATTTT. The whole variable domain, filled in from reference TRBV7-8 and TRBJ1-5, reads GAGVSQSPRYKVAKRGQDVALRCDPISGHVSLFWYQQALGQGPEFLTYFQNEAQLDKSGLPSDRFFAERPEGSVSTLKIQRTQQEDSAVYLCASSAFGQPTLQHFGDGTRLSIL.

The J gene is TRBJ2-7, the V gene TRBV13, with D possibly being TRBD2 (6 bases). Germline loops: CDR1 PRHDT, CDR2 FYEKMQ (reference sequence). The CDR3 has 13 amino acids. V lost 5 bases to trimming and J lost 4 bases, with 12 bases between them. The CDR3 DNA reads TGTGCCAGCAGCCCGGGACTGAGATACGAGCAGTACGTC. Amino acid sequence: CASSPGLRYEQYV.

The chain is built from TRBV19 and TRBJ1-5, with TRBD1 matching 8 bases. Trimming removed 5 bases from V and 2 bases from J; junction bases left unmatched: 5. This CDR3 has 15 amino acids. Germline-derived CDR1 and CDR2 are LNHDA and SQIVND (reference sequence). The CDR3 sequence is CASSSKDRGNQPQHF. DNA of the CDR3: TGTGCCAGTAGTTCGAAGGACAGGGGCAATCAGCCCCAGCATTTT.

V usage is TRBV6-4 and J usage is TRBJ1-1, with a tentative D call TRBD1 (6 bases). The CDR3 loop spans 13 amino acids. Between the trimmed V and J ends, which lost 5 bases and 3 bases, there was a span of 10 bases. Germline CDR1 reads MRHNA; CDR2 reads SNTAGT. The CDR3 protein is CASSYRADTEAFF. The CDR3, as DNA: TGTGCCAGCAGTTACAGGGCTGACACTGAAGCTTTCTTT.

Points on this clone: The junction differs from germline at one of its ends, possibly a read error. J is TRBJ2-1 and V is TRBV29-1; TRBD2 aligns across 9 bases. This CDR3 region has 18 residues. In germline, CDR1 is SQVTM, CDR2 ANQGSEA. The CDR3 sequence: CSVEGGSGGSPPYNEQFF. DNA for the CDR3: TGCAGCGTAGAAGGGGGTAGCGGGGGCTCCCCCCCCTACAATGAGCAGTTCTTC.

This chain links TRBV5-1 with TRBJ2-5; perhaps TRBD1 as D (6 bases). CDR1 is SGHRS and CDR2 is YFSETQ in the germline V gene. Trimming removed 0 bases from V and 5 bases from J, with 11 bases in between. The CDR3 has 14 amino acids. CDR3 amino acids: CASSLGQADETQYF. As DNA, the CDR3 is TGCGCCAGCAGCTTGGGACAGGCCGACGAGACCCAGTACTTC. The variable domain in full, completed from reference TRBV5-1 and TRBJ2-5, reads KAGVTQTPRYLIKTRGQQVTLSCSPISGHRSVSWYQQTPGQGLQFLFEYFSETQRNKGNFPGRFSGRQFSNSRSEMNVSTLELGDSALYLCASSLGQADETQYFGPGTRLLVL.

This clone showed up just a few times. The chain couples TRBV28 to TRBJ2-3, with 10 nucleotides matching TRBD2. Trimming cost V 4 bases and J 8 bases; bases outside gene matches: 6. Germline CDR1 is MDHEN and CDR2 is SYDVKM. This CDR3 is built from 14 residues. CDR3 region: CASSYLRLAGTQYF. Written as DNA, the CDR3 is TGTGCCAGCAGTTACCTCCGACTAGCGGGTACGCAGTATTTT.